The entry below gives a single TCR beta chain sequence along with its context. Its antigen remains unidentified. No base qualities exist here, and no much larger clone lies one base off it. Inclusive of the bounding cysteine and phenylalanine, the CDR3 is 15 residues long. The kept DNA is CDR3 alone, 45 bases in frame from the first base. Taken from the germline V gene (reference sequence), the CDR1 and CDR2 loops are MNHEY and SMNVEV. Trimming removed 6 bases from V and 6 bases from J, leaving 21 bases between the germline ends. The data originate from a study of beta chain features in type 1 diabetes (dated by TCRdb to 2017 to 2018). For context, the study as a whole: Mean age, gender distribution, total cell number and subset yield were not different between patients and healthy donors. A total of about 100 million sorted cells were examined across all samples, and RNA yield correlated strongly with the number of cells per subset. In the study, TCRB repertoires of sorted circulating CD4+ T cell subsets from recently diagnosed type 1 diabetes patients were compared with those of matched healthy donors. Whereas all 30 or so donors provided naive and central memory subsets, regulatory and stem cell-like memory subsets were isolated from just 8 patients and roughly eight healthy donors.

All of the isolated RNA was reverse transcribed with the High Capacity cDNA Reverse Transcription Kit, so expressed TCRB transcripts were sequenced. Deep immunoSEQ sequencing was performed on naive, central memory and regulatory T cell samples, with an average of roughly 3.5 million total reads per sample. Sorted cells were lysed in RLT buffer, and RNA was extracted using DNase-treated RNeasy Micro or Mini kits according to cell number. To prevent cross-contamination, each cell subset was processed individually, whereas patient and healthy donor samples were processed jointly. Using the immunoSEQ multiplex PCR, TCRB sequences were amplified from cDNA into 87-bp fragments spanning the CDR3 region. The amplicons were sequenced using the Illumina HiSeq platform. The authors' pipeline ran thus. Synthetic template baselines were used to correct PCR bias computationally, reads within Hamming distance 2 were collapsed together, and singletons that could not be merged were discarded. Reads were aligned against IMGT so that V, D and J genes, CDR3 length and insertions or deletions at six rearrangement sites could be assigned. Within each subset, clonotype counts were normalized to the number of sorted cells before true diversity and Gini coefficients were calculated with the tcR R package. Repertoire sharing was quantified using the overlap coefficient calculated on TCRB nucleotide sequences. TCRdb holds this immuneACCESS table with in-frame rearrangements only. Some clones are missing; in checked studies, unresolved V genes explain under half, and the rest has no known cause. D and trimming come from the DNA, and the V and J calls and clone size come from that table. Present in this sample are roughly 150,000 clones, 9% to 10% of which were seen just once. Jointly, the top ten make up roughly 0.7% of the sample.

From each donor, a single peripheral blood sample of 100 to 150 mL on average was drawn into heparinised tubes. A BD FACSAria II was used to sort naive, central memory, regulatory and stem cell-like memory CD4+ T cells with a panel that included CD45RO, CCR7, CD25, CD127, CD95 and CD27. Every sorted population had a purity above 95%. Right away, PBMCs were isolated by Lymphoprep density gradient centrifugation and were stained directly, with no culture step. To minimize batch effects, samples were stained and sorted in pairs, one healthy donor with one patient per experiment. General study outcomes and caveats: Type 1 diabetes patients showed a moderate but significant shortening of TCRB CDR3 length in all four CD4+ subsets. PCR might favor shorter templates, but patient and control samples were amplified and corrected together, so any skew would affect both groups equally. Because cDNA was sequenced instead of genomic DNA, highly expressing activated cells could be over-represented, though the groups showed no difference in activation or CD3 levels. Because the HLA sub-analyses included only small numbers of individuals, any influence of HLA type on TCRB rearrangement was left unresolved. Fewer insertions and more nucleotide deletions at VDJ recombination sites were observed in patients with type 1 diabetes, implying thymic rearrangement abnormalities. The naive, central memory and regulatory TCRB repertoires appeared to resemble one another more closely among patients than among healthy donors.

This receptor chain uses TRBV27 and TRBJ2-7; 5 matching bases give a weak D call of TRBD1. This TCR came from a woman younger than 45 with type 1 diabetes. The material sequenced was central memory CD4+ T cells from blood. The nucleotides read TGTGCCAGCAGCCTCCAAAGGGGTATCTTCGGCGAGCAGTACTTC. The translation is CASSLQRGIFGEQYF.